What follows are 26 T cell receptor beta chains derived from one specimen sequenced in a study of blood T cell repertoires in COVID-19. The protocol was immunoSEQ multiplex PCR, while the TCRdb copy is restricted to in-frame clones and leaves out a portion. The repertoire includes about 180,000 clones, nearly 80% of them detected once, and 13% to 15% sits in the top ten. The specimen sequenced was PBMCs or T cells enriched from blood (not recorded which). The receptors shown here come from a man aged 55 to 70 who had been exposed to COVID-19.

The V gene is TRBV28, the J gene TRBJ1-5; D is possibly TRBD1 (6 bases). The CDR3 spans 15 residues. CDR1 is MDHEN, CDR2 SYDVKM, per germline. With 5 bases removed from V and 9 bases from J, the gap between germline ends came to 20 bases. CDR3 DNA: TGTGCCAGCAGTCGGACAGATCTCAGAAAAGGGCCCCAGCATTTT. Its translation is CASSRTDLRKGPQHF. The whole variable domain, filled in from reference TRBV28 and TRBJ1-5, reads DVKVTQSSRYLVKRTGEKVFLECVQDMDHENMFWYRQDPGLGLRLIYFSYDVKMKEKGDIPEGYSVSREKKERFSLILESASTNQTSMYLCASSRTDLRKGPQHFGDGTRLSIL.

This chain links TRBV28 with TRBJ1-2; 7 nucleotides agree with TRBD1. Germline values: CDR1 MDHEN, CDR2 SYDVKM. J was trimmed by 2 bases and V by 6 bases; bases with no gene match: 6. This CDR3 spans 14 amino acids. CDR3 bases: TGTGCCAGCAGCGGGGGGGGACAGAACTATGGCTACACCTTC. This encodes CASSGGGQNYGYTF.

This clone was detected once. V and J are TRBV28 and TRBJ1-2, with D uncertain. The V gene's germline CDR1 is MDHEN and CDR2 SYDVKM. The V and J ends lost 7 bases and 6 bases respectively, with 18 bases between them. This CDR3 has 14 amino acids. CDR3 amino acids: CASTPSGMYDGYTF. CDR3 bases: TGTGCCAGCACCCCCAGCGGGATGTATGATGGCTACACCTTC.

The chain has TRBV27 and TRBJ2-3; possible D gene TRBD1, 6 bases. Looked up from germline, CDR1 is MNHEY and CDR2 is SMNVEV (reference sequence). The length of the CDR3 is 14 residues. Between the trimmed V and J ends, which lost 6 bases and 4 bases, there was a span of 14 bases. The CDR3 bases are TGTGCCAGCAGCCAACAGGGATGGGCAGATACGCAGTATTTT. Translation: CASSQQGWADTQYF.

This rearrangement joins TRBV5-1 to TRBJ2-7; no firm D call. CDR1 and CDR2 (germline): SGHRS, YFSETQ. The CDR3 is 13 residues long. V lost 0 bases to trimming and J lost 0 bases, with 4 bases between them. The CDR3: CASSLESSYEQYF. In nucleotides, the CDR3 is TGCGCCAGCAGCTTGGAGAGCTCCTACGAGCAGTACTTC.

This clone was recorded only once. This chain uses TRBV29-1 with TRBJ1-2; 7 positions agree with TRBD1. The CDR3 runs 11 residues. Germline CDR1 reads SQVTM; CDR2 reads ANQGSEA. Trimming at V came to 4 bases and at J to 12 bases, leaving 8 bases not matched to a gene. CDR3 sequence (DNA): TGCAGCGTTGTCGAACCGGGACAGCACACCTTC. It specifies CSVVEPGQHTF. The full variable domain, rest sourced from reference TRBV29-1 and TRBJ1-2, is SAVISQKPSRDICQRGTSLTIQCQVDSQVTMMFWYRQQPGQSLTLIATANQGSEATYESGFVIDKFPISRPNLTFSTLTVSNMSPEDSSIYLCSVVEPGQHTFGSGTRLTVV.

CDR3 DNA sequence: TGTGCCAGTAACGATCCGGGACTAGCGGAAGATGAGCAGTTCTTC. This gives the protein CASNDPGLAEDEQFF. The chain links TRBV19 to TRBJ2-1, with 11 bases lining up with TRBD2. The V gene end was trimmed by 7 bases and the J gene end by 8 bases; junction bases not matched to a gene: 10. There are 15 residues in the CDR3. From germline, CDR1 is LNHDA and CDR2 SQIVND (reference sequence).

This chain uses TRBV7-2 with TRBJ1-2, with TRBD1 identical over 8 bases. CDR1 SGHTA and CDR2 FQGNSA come from the germline V gene. This CDR3 region has 15 residues. V lost 1 base and J lost 3; bases outside the gene matches: 4. CDR3 loop: CASSLVDRADYGYTF. CDR3 coding DNA: TGTGCCAGCAGCTTAGTGGACAGGGCAGACTATGGCTACACCTTC.

The V and J genes are TRBV6-5 and TRBJ1-2; possibly TRBD1 for D (6 bases). The germline gives CDR1 MNHEY, CDR2 SVGAGI. The CDR3 runs to 16 residues. Trimming removed 0 bases at V and 8 bases at J, with 19 bases between. CDR3 DNA: TGTGCCAGCAGTTACTCTTTCGGACAGAGCGCTGGGGGCTACACCTTC. Amino acid sequence: CASSYSFGQSAGGYTF.

V is TRBV6-5 and J is TRBJ2-7, with D possibly matching TRBD2 (6 bases). This CDR3 is 13 amino acids long. Germline CDR1 MNHEY, CDR2 SVGAGI. Trimming shortened V by 7 bases and J by 0 bases, and 10 bases separated the two germline ends. The CDR3 bases are TGTGCCAGCAAGGCGGGGAGCTCCTACGAGCAGTACTTC. It specifies CASKAGSSYEQYF.

J is TRBJ2-2 and V is TRBV28, with 12 bases matching TRBD2. Germline V gene data show CDR1 as MDHEN and CDR2 as SYDVKM. Trimming cost V 4 bases and J 5 bases; bases outside gene matches: 8. This CDR3 region has 17 residues. CDR3 protein: CASSWTSGKGGTGELFF. The DNA of the CDR3 is TGTGCCAGCAGTTGGACTAGCGGGAAGGGGGGAACCGGGGAGCTGTTTTTT. Full variable domain (missing parts from reference TRBV28 and TRBJ2-2): DVKVTQSSRYLVKRTGEKVFLECVQDMDHENMFWYRQDPGLGLRLIYFSYDVKMKEKGDIPEGYSVSREKKERFSLILESASTNQTSMYLCASSWTSGKGGTGELFFGEGSRLTVL.

In nucleotides, the CDR3 is TGTGCCAGCAGCTGGAGGACTAGCGGGAGCAATGAGCAGTTCTTC. This gives the protein CASSWRTSGSNEQFF. The rearrangement joins TRBV11-3 to TRBJ2-1; 13 nucleotides align to TRBD2. The ends lost 4 bases at V and 6 bases at J; junction bases unmatched: 3. This CDR3 has 15 amino acids. Germline values: CDR1 SGHNT, CDR2 YENEEA.

V is TRBV2 and J is TRBJ2-2; tentatively, D is TRBD1 (5 bases). Germline-derived CDR1 and CDR2 are SNHLY and FYNNEI. The CDR3 consists of 15 residues. The ends were cut back, 5 bases at V and 1 base at J, with 11 bases in the middle. The CDR3: CASSYTGWNTGELFF. CDR3 DNA sequence: TGTGCCAGCAGTTATACAGGTTGGAACACCGGGGAGCTGTTTTTT.

This chain links TRBV5-1 with TRBJ2-2; no clear D gene. This CDR3 region has 12 residues. V shed 3 bases and J shed 5 bases, with 5 bases lying between them. Germline CDR1 is SGHRS and CDR2 is YFSETQ. In nucleotides, the CDR3 is TGCGCCAGCAGCTCAACTACCGGGGAGCTGTTTTTT. It translates to CASSSTTGELFF. Complete variable domain (other parts from reference TRBV5-1 and TRBJ2-2): KAGVTQTPRYLIKTRGQQVTLSCSPISGHRSVSWYQQTPGQGLQFLFEYFSETQRNKGNFPGRFSGRQFSNSRSEMNVSTLELGDSALYLCASSSTTGELFFGEGSRLTVL.

This chain uses TRBV19 with TRBJ1-5; 9 nucleotides line up with TRBD1. The CDR3 contains 16 residues. The junction had 9 bases not matched to a gene; V was cut back by 8 bases and J by 1 base. Per the germline V gene, CDR1 is LNHDA and CDR2 is SQIVND (reference sequence). CDR3 sequence: CASGGTGTISNQPQHF. The CDR3 DNA is TGTGCCAGTGGGGGGACAGGGACAATAAGCAATCAGCCCCAGCATTTT. The full variable domain, completed using reference TRBV19 and TRBJ1-5, is DGGITQSPKYLFRKEGQNVTLSCEQNLNHDAMYWYRQDPGQGLRLIYYSQIVNDFQKGDIAEGYSVSREKKESFPLTVTSAQKNPTAFYLCASGGTGTISNQPQHFGDGTRLSIL.

The V gene is TRBV9, the J gene TRBJ1-1; tentative D call: TRBD1 (5 bases). The CDR3 spans 14 residues. CDR1 SGDLS and CDR2 YYNGEE come from the germline V gene. Trimming shortened V by 4 bases and J by 4 bases, and 14 bases separated the two germline ends. CDR3 protein: CASSLEGTTTEAFF. The CDR3 DNA reads TGTGCCAGCAGCCTGGAGGGGACGACCACTGAAGCTTTCTTT.

This clone was counted between two and nine times. This chain links TRBV7-9 with TRBJ1-2; 9 positions match TRBD1. CDR1 and CDR2 (germline): SEHNR, FQNEAQ (reference sequence). This CDR3 region has 14 residues. The V and J ends lost 5 bases and 4 bases, in that order; junction bases with no gene match: 5. CDR3 DNA: TGTGCCAGCAGCACCCCGGGACAGGGCTATGGCTACACCTTC. Translation: CASSTPGQGYGYTF.

The sample holds a few counts of this clone. The chain joins TRBV12-3 or TRBV12-4 to TRBJ1-1; D remains ambiguous. Trimming cost V 4 bases and J 5 bases, with 5 bases left between them. The CDR3 is 11 amino acids. The CDR3 protein is CASSSRTEAFF. CDR3 coding DNA: TGTGCCAGCAGTTCCCGGACTGAAGCTTTCTTT.

This chain links TRBV11-1 with TRBJ1-3; D is undetermined. The V end lost 5 bases, the J end lost 0 bases, and 11 bases lay between the germline ends. The length of the CDR3 is 15 residues. Germline CDR1 and CDR2: SGHAT and FQDESV (reference sequence). The DNA for the CDR3 is TGTGCCAGCAGCCACGACTCAGACTCTGGAAACACCATATATTTT. It codes for CASSHDSDSGNTIYF.

The chain joins TRBV9 to TRBJ2-1, with 13 bases identical to TRBD2. This CDR3 has 15 residues. V was pared by 4 bases and J by 10 bases, with 8 bases of the junction left unmatched. CDR1 is SGDLS, CDR2 YYNGEE, per germline. The CDR3 protein is CASSFSGTSGTEQFF. CDR3 nucleotides: TGTGCCAGCAGCTTCTCCGGGACTAGCGGGACGGAGCAGTTCTTC.

This chain connects TRBV7-8 to TRBJ1-1; D gene uncertain. Germline V gene sequence: CDR1 SGHVS, CDR2 FQNEAQ. V was cut by 2 bases and J by 4 bases, with 11 bases left in between. The length of the CDR3 is 14 residues. The CDR3 coding sequence is TGTGCCAGCAGCTTACCGCGACAACGCACTGAAGCTTTCTTT. Residues: CASSLPRQRTEAFF.

This clone was seen just once. The genes are TRBV24-1 and TRBJ2-1; 8 nucleotides match TRBD2. This CDR3 comprises 16 residues. V dropped 0 bases and J dropped 1; count of bases not matched to a gene: 1. Per germline, CDR1 KGHDR and CDR2 SFDVKD. The CDR3 loop is CATSDLVAGSYNEQFF. CDR3 sequence (DNA): TGTGCCACCAGTGATTTGGTAGCGGGGTCCTACAATGAGCAGTTCTTC.

V gene TRBV5-5 combines with J gene TRBJ1-5, with D perhaps matching TRBD1 (5 bases). This CDR3 comprises 13 residues. The germline V gene has CDR1 SGHKS and CDR2 YYEKEE (reference sequence). Deletions cut 0 bases from V and 7 bases from J, with 8 bases between. CDR3 in amino acids: CASSLVGEQPQHF. CDR3 DNA: TGTGCCAGCAGCTTGGTAGGGGAACAGCCCCAGCATTTT.

The rearrangement links TRBV2 to TRBJ2-7; 8 bases align to TRBD1. Germline V gene sequence: CDR1 SNHLY, CDR2 FYNNEI. V trimming: 1 base; J trimming: 2 bases; junction bases outside the gene matches: 1. The CDR3 is 14 amino acids. For the CDR3, the DNA is TGTGCCAGCAGTGAAGGGGACAGGCCCTACGAGCAGTACTTC. This gives the protein CASSEGDRPYEQYF.

The J gene is TRBJ1-3, the V gene TRBV9; weak D call: TRBD1 (6 bases). Deletions cut 2 bases from V and 0 bases from J, with 9 bases between. The germline V gene has CDR1 SGDLS and CDR2 YYNGEE. The CDR3 has 15 amino acids. For the CDR3, the DNA is TGTGCCAGCAGCGTCCAGGACAGCTCTGGAAACACCATATATTTT. Protein sequence: CASSVQDSSGNTIYF.

In regard to this clone: The junction shows a germline mismatch at one end, possibly a read error. The chain uses TRBV5-6 and TRBJ2-7, with TRBD2 matching over 7 bases. Germline V gene sequence: CDR1 SGHDT, CDR2 YYEEEE. This CDR3 contains 15 residues. The CDR3 nucleotides are TGTGCCAGCAGCTTGGGGGGGGGAGCCTCCAACGAGCAGTACTTC. Translation gives CASSLGGGASNEQYF.